Listed here are 31 T cell receptor beta chains from one sample, sequenced in a study of blood T cell repertoires in COVID-19. Libraries were prepared by immunoSEQ multiplex PCR; TCRdb keeps only in-frame clonotypes and omits some of them. In the table there are more than 150,000 clones, around 81% of which are singletons. The specimen was peripheral blood. These receptor sequences come from a woman over 75 with COVID-19, enrolled during active disease.

This clone was counted a few times. V usage is TRBV2 and J usage is TRBJ1-5; tentatively, D is TRBD1 (6 bases). CDR3 length equals 13 residues. Germline V gives CDR1 SNHLY, CDR2 FYNNEI. V was shortened by 7 bases and J by 5 bases, with 12 bases between the two germline ends. CDR3 loop: CASTQDRDQPQHF. CDR3 sequence (DNA): TGTGCCAGCACCCAGGACAGAGATCAGCCCCAGCATTTT.

The genes are TRBV5-1 and TRBJ1-1; 11 bases agree with TRBD1. The CDR3 is 17 amino acids. In germline, CDR1 is SGHRS, CDR2 YFSETQ. Germline trimming cut 4 bases from V and 4 bases from J; bases unmatched to any gene: 12. The CDR3 spells CASSGRTGGDRSTEAFF. In nucleotides, the CDR3 is TGCGCCAGCAGCGGACGGACAGGGGGCGATAGGAGCACTGAAGCTTTCTTT.

The gene calls are TRBV7-8 and TRBJ2-3, with 7 bases lining up with TRBD2. The trim removed 4 bases at V and 0 bases at J, leaving 4 bases unmatched. CDR1 and CDR2 from the germline V gene are SGHVS and FQNEAQ. The CDR3 covers 15 residues. This CDR3 reads CASSSFGGSTDTQYF. For the CDR3, the DNA is TGTGCCAGCAGCTCCTTCGGGGGGAGCACAGATACGCAGTATTTT.

This sequence joins TRBV10-3 and TRBJ1-2; 7 bases match TRBD1. Trimming cost V 0 bases and J 4 bases; bases outside gene matches: 2. The CDR3 has 14 amino acids. From germline, CDR1 is ENHRY and CDR2 SYGVKD. The CDR3 sequence is CAISESGQPYGYTF. DNA for the CDR3: TGTGCCATCAGTGAGTCGGGACAGCCCTATGGCTACACCTTC.

The chain employs TRBV30 and TRBJ2-7; perhaps TRBD2 as D (5 bases). The CDR3 is 13 amino acids. Trimming removed 4 bases at V and 7 bases at J, with 17 bases between. Per germline, CDR1 GTSNPN and CDR2 SVGIG (reference sequence). CDR3 nucleotide sequence: TGTGCCTGGAAAAATTACCTCGAGGGTGAGCAGTACTTC. It is translated as CAWKNYLEGEQYF. The entire variable domain, with the rest obtained from reference TRBV30 and TRBJ2-7, is as follows: SQTIHQWPATLVQPVGSPLSLECTVEGTSNPNLYWYRQAAGRGLQLLFYSVGIGQISSEVPQNLSASRPQDRQFILSSKKLLLSDSGFYLCAWKNYLEGEQYFGPGTRLTVT.

The chain uses TRBV18 and TRBJ1-2, with D tentatively TRBD1 (6 bases). Trimming removed 4 bases at V and 0 bases at J, with 12 bases between. The CDR3 runs to 15 residues. From germline, CDR1 is KGHSH and CDR2 LQKENI. The CDR3 spells CASSLAGTPNYGYTF. CDR3 bases: TGTGCCAGCTCACTCGCCGGGACACCTAACTATGGCTACACCTTC.

The table lists this clone with a count of one. The gene calls are TRBV27 and TRBJ2-1; D possibly corresponds to TRBD1 (5 bases). The germline V gene has CDR1 MNHEY and CDR2 SMNVEV (reference sequence). CDR3 size: 12 residues. Trimming took 7 bases from V and 5 from J, leaving 9 bases between them. The CDR3, as DNA: TGTGCCAGCACCGGCAGGGACAATGAGCAGTTCTTC. Its translation: CASTGRDNEQFF.

The chain links TRBV2 to TRBJ2-7, with TRBD2 matching over 11 bases. This CDR3 region has 15 residues. Germline V gene lookup returns CDR1 SNHLY and CDR2 FYNNEI. The ends lost 4 bases at V and 2 bases at J; junction bases unmatched: 4. CDR3 protein: CASSVVAGGTYEQYF. The CDR3 DNA reads TGTGCCAGCAGTGTAGTAGCGGGAGGGACCTACGAGCAGTACTTC.

This chain uses TRBV4-2 with TRBJ1-1; D remains ambiguous. Germline-derived CDR1 and CDR2 are LGHNA and YNFKEQ. Trimming took 1 base from V and 2 from J, leaving 11 bases between them. The CDR3 runs 15 residues. The CDR3 nucleotides read TGTGCCAGCAGCCAAGCTTATGCGGATAACACTGAAGCTTTCTTT. Encoded protein: CASSQAYADNTEAFF.

CDR3: CASSRVGGRNTEAFF. In nucleotides, the CDR3 is TGCGCCAGCAGCCGGGTCGGGGGGCGGAACACTGAAGCTTTCTTT. The chain carries TRBV5-1 and TRBJ1-1, with D possibly being TRBD1 (6 bases). The CDR3 is made up of 15 amino acids. Germline values: CDR1 SGHRS, CDR2 YFSETQ. V was clipped by 4 bases and J by 1 base, with 14 bases between them.

The rearrangement links TRBV5-1 to TRBJ2-3; TRBD2 is a possible D gene (5 bases). The CDR3 extends over 16 amino acids. Trimming pared 0 bases from V and 2 bases from J, leaving 13 bases between. Germline assignment: CDR1 SGHRS and CDR2 YFSETQ. This chain's CDR3 is CASSLGGLGSTDTQYF. As DNA, the CDR3 is TGCGCCAGCAGCTTGGGCGGGTTGGGTTCCACAGATACGCAGTATTTT. The variable domain in full, with the rest retrieved from reference TRBV5-1 and TRBJ2-3, is KAGVTQTPRYLIKTRGQQVTLSCSPISGHRSVSWYQQTPGQGLQFLFEYFSETQRNKGNFPGRFSGRQFSNSRSEMNVSTLELGDSALYLCASSLGGLGSTDTQYFGPGTRLTVL.

The chain employs TRBV29-1 and TRBJ2-5; TRBD1 is a possible D gene (6 bases). This CDR3 contains 14 residues. Germline V gives CDR1 SQVTM, CDR2 ANQGSEA. The germline V and J ends were trimmed by 5 bases and 4 bases, with 17 bases remaining between them. The CDR3 reads CSVFQQGAGETQYF. The CDR3 bases are TGCAGCGTTTTCCAACAGGGAGCTGGAGAGACCCAGTACTTC.

This CDR3 is CASRLGQGLTAYNEQFF. As DNA, the CDR3 is TGCGCCAGCAGACTAGGACAGGGGCTAACTGCCTACAATGAGCAGTTCTTC. The chain is built from TRBV5-1 and TRBJ2-1; TRBD1 agrees at 9 bases. Germline CDR1 is SGHRS and CDR2 is YFSETQ. The CDR3 consists of 17 residues. The junction had 11 bases not matched to a gene; V was cut back by 5 bases and J by 2 bases.

This clone has more than one count but fewer than ten. The chain carries TRBV28 and TRBJ2-1, with 7 bases fitting TRBD2. The CDR3 consists of 15 residues. CDR1 MDHEN and CDR2 SYDVKM come from the germline V gene. Unmatched junction bases numbered 10, after V lost 4 bases and J lost 7 bases. The CDR3 reads CASSSTSPTQNEQFF. CDR3 in DNA: TGTGCCAGCAGTTCGACTAGCCCCACCCAGAATGAGCAGTTCTTC.

The gene calls are TRBV2 and TRBJ2-1; TRBD1 matches 9 bases. Trimming took 6 bases from V and 7 from J; bases not matched to a gene: 10. CDR1 and CDR2 from the germline V gene are SNHLY and FYNNEI. The CDR3 has 15 amino acids. The CDR3, as DNA: TGTGCCAGCAGGTTCGACAGGGGGAATCGGAATGAGCAGTTCTTC. It encodes CASRFDRGNRNEQFF.

This chain's CDR3 is CASSLDRYSTDTQYF. CDR3 DNA sequence: TGTGCCAGCAGTTTAGACAGGTATAGCACAGATACGCAGTATTTT. The chain is built from TRBV27 and TRBJ2-3; D possibly corresponds to TRBD1 (6 bases). Germline V gives CDR1 MNHEY, CDR2 SMNVEV (reference sequence). V was cut by 2 bases and J by 0 bases, with 9 bases left in between. The CDR3 length is 15 residues.

The sample holds one count of this clone. V usage is TRBV2 and J usage is TRBJ1-1; D gene unclear. The length of the CDR3 is 13 residues. Looked up from germline, CDR1 is SNHLY and CDR2 is FYNNEI. The V end lost 3 bases, the J end lost 7 bases, and 12 bases lay between the germline ends. CDR3 in amino acids: CASSDSDILEAFF. DNA for the CDR3: TGTGCCAGCAGTGATTCCGACATCCTTGAAGCTTTCTTT.

For the CDR3, the DNA is TGTGCCAGCAGTTACCTGAGGAGCTCCTACAATGAGCAGTTCTTC. Protein sequence: CASSYLRSSYNEQFF. The gene calls are TRBV6-5 and TRBJ2-1; D not certain. The V gene lost 2 bases and the J gene lost 0 bases, with 8 bases spanning the gap. Germline-derived CDR1 and CDR2 are MNHEY and SVGAGI. The CDR3 runs 15 residues.

The V gene is TRBV6-6, the J gene TRBJ2-5, with 9 bases identical to TRBD2. Germline V gives CDR1 MNHNY, CDR2 SVGAGI (reference sequence). The CDR3 totals 14 residues. V shed 6 bases, J shed 6 bases, and the junction held 8 bases outside the gene matches. The CDR3 protein is CASSLGLAGKTQYF. CDR3 bases: TGTGCCAGCAGCCTGGGACTAGCAGGGAAGACCCAGTACTTC.

This chain uses TRBV5-1 with TRBJ2-5; D is perhaps TRBD2 (6 bases). Germline V gene data show CDR1 as SGHRS and CDR2 as YFSETQ. V dropped 0 bases and J dropped 1 base, with 13 bases sitting between them. This CDR3 is 16 amino acids long. CDR3 DNA: TGCGCCAGCAGCTTGGGGAGGGCCCCCCTCCAAGAGACCCAGTACTTC. Residues: CASSLGRAPLQETQYF.

The genes are TRBV7-3 and TRBJ2-6; no definite D call. V was trimmed by 5 bases and J by 2 bases, leaving 7 bases between them. CDR3 length: 14 residues. Germline CDR1 and CDR2: SGHTA and FQGTGA. CDR3 sequence (DNA): TGTGCCAGCAGCCCCCTCCCTGGGGCCAACGTCCTGACTTTC. It is translated as CASSPLPGANVLTF. Full variable domain (remainder filled in from reference TRBV7-3 and TRBJ2-6): GAGVSQTPSNKVTEKGKYVELRCDPISGHTALYWYRQSLGQGPEFLIYFQGTGAADDSGLPNDRFFAVRPEGSVSTLKIQRTERGDSAVYLCASSPLPGANVLTFGAGSRLTVL.

The rearrangement joins TRBV2 to TRBJ2-3, with no clear D. CDR3 size: 16 residues. Between the trimmed V and J ends, which lost 2 bases and 4 bases, there was a span of 16 bases. CDR1 SNHLY and CDR2 FYNNEI come from the germline V gene. CDR3 bases: TGTGCCAGCAGTGAACCCATCCTAAAACGAGCAGATACGCAGTATTTT. Amino acid sequence: CASSEPILKRADTQYF.

The chain carries TRBV6-5 and TRBJ1-5, with TRBD1 identical over 7 bases. Germline CDR1 reads MNHEY; CDR2 reads SVGAGI. V lost 4 bases and J lost 0; bases outside the gene matches: 3. The CDR3 extends over 15 amino acids. The CDR3 sequence: CASSSTGFSNQPQHF. The CDR3 DNA sequence: TGTGCCAGCAGTTCGACAGGGTTTAGCAATCAGCCCCAGCATTTT.

The chain carries TRBV24-1 and TRBJ1-5; 8 bases line up with TRBD1. Germline trimming cut 3 bases from V and 3 bases from J; bases unmatched to any gene: 6. Looked up from germline, CDR1 is KGHDR and CDR2 is SFDVKD. The CDR3 extends over 16 amino acids. CDR3 sequence: CATSDRTGNFNQPQHF. CDR3 coding DNA: TGTGCCACCAGTGATCGGACAGGGAACTTCAATCAGCCCCAGCATTTT.

CDR3 protein: CAGRTSSYNEQFF. CDR3 in DNA: TGTGCCGGTCGAACTAGCTCCTACAATGAGCAGTTCTTC. The chain employs TRBV2 and TRBJ2-1, with D perhaps matching TRBD2 (5 bases). This CDR3 has 13 amino acids. The germline V gene has CDR1 SNHLY and CDR2 FYNNEI. Trimming took 11 bases from V and 0 from J, leaving 11 bases between them.

This chain joins TRBV28 and TRBJ2-7; D gene ambiguous. CDR3 size: 15 residues. Trimming removed 6 bases at V and 0 bases at J, with 15 bases between. CDR1 and CDR2 from the germline V gene are MDHEN and SYDVKM. The CDR3 DNA reads as TGTGCCAGCAGCCTCCCCCCACCGGGCTCCTACGAGCAGTACTTC. It encodes CASSLPPPGSYEQYF.

The CDR3 protein is CASSSGLAREEPDTQYF. As DNA, the CDR3 is TGTGCCAGCAGCTCTGGACTAGCGAGAGAAGAACCAGATACGCAGTATTTT. This chain uses TRBV13 with TRBJ2-3; 9 positions agree with TRBD2. The V gene end was trimmed by 4 bases and the J gene end by 4 bases; junction bases not matched to a gene: 12. Germline CDR1 and CDR2: PRHDT and FYEKMQ (reference sequence). The CDR3 has 17 residues. The variable domain in full, with the rest retrieved from reference TRBV13 and TRBJ2-3, is AAGVIQSPRHLIKEKRETATLKCYPIPRHDTVYWYQQGPGQDPQFLISFYEKMQSDKGSIPDRFSAQQFSDYHSELNMSSLELGDSALYFCASSSGLAREEPDTQYFGPGTRLTVL.

The genes are TRBV5-8 and TRBJ1-4; no definite D call. Trimming took 4 bases from V and 8 from J, leaving 15 bases between them. Germline V CDR1 and CDR2: SGHTS, YDEGEE. The CDR3 is made up of 14 amino acids. CDR3 residues: CASSRDQDLEKLFF. DNA of the CDR3: TGTGCCAGCAGCCGTGACCAAGACTTGGAAAAACTGTTTTTT.

This chain joins TRBV10-3 and TRBJ2-3; 12 bases agree with TRBD1. Germline loops: CDR1 ENHRY, CDR2 SYGVKD. V lost 7 bases to trimming and J lost 7 bases; unmatched junction nucleotides: 15. The CDR3 totals 17 residues. The CDR3 DNA sequence: TGTGCCATCACGGCAGGGGGTGGGACAGGGGGCATGAATACGCAGTATTTT. Amino acid sequence: CAITAGGGTGGMNTQYF.

CDR3 residues: CSASSSVTGELFF. CDR3 sequence (DNA): TGCAGTGCTAGTTCTAGCGTTACCGGGGAGCTGTTTTTT. The chain uses TRBV20-1 and TRBJ2-2; tentatively, D is TRBD2 (6 bases). This CDR3 is built from 13 residues. Germline lookup yields CDR1 DFQATT and CDR2 SNEGSKA (reference sequence). Trimming left V 3 bases short and J 5 bases short, with 10 bases between.

The rearrangement links TRBV6-2 or TRBV6-3 to TRBJ2-7; 9 bases line up with TRBD1. The CDR3 sequence is 16 residues long. Trimming removed 3 bases from V and 2 bases from J; junction bases left unmatched: 8. CDR1 MNHEY and CDR2 SVGEGT come from the germline V gene. The CDR3 loop reads CASSYSPDRGTYEQYF. Written as DNA, the CDR3 is TGTGCCAGCAGTTATTCCCCGGACAGGGGAACCTACGAGCAGTACTTC.